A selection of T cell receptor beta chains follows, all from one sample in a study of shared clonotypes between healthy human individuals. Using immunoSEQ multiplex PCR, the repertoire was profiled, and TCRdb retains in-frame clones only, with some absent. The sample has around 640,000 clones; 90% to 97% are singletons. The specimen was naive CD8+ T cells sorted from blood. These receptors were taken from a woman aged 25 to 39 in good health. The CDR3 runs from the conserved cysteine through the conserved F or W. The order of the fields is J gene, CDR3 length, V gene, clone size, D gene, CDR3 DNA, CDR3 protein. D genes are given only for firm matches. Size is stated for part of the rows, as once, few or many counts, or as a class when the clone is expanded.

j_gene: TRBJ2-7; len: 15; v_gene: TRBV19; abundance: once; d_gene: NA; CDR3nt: TGTGCCAGTAGTATAAGTCCCTATGATCGCTACGAGCAGTACTTC; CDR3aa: CASSISPYDRYEQYF
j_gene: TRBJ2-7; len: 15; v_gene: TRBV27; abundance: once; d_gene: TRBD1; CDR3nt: TGTGCCAGCAGTTTACACCGGGACAGAACCTACGAGCAGTACTTC; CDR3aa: CASSLHRDRTYEQYF
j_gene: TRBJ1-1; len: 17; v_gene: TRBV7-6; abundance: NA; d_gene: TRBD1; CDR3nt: TGTGCCAGCAGCCCCCTGGTCGGGACAGGGTCGGGGACTGAAGCTTTCTTT; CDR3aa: CASSPLVGTGSGTEAFF
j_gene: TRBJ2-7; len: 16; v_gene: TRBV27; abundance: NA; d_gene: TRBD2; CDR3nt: TGTGCCAGCAGTCAAGCTAGCGGGGGGAGCTCCTACGAGCAGTACTTC; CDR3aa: CASSQASGGSSYEQYF
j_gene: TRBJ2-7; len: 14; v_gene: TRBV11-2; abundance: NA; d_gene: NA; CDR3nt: TGTGCCAGCAGCTTATACGGACTGGACTACGAGCAGTACTTC; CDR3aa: CASSLYGLDYEQYF
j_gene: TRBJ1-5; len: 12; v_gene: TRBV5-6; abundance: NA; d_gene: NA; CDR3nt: TGTGCCAGCAGCTTCTTTGATCAGCCCCAGCATTTT; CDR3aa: CASSFFDQPQHF
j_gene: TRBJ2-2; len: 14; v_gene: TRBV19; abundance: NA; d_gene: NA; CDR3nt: TGTGCCACCCAAAGGGGGGCGGGAACCGGGGAGCTGTTTTTT; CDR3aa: CATQRGAGTGELFF
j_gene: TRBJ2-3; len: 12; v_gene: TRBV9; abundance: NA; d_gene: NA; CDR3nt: TGTGCCAGCAGCGTAGAGGGAAATACGCAGTATTTT; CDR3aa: CASSVEGNTQYF
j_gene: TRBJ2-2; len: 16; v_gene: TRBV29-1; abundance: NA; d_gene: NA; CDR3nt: TGCAGCGTTCAACTCCCCGGGACGTCGAACACCGGGGAGCTGTTTTTT; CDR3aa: CSVQLPGTSNTGELFF
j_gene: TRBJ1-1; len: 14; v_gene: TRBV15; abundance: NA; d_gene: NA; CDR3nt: TGTGCCACCAGCAGAGAAAGTGAGCACACTGAAGCTTTCTTT; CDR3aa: CATSRESEHTEAFF
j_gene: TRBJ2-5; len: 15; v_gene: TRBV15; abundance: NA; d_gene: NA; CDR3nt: TGTGCCACCAGCTACACTGAGGGACTGTTGGAGACCCAGTACTTC; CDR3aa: CATSYTEGLLETQYF
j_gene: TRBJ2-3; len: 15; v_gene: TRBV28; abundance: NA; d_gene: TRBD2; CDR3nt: TGTGCCAGCAGCCCTCTAGCGGGAGTATCAGATACGCAGTATTTT; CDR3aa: CASSPLAGVSDTQYF
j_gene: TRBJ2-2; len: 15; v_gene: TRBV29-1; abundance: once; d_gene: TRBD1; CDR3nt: TGCAGCGCTACAGGGGGACAGGTGAACACCGGGGAGCTGTTTTTT; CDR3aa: CSATGGQVNTGELFF
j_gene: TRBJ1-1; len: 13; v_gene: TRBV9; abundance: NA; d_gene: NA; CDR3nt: TGTGCCAGCAGCAAGGACGGAAACACTGAAGCTTTCTTT; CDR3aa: CASSKDGNTEAFF
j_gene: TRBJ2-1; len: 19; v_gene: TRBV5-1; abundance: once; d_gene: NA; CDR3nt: TGCGCCAGCACCTCGGTGGACAGGGGTCAGCTAGCGGGAGTCAATGAGCAGTTCTTC; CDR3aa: CASTSVDRGQLAGVNEQFF
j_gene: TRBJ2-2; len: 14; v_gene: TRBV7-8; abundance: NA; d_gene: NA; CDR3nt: TGTGCCAGCAGCTTAGAAACAGTCACCGGGGAGCTGTTTTTT; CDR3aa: CASSLETVTGELFF
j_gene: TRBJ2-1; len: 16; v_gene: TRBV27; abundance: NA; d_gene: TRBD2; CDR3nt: TGTGCCAGCATTCGCCTCAGGGCGGGAGGCTCGGATGAGCAGTTCTTC; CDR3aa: CASIRLRAGGSDEQFF
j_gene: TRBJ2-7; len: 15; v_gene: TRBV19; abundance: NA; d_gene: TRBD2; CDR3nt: TGTGCCAGTAGTAAAGTTCTAGCGGGAGGACTCGAGCAGTACTTC; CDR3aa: CASSKVLAGGLEQYF
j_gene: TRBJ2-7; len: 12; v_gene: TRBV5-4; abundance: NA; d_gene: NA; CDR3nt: TGTGCCAGCAGTTCCCAGGCCTACGAGCAGTACTTC; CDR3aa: CASSSQAYEQYF
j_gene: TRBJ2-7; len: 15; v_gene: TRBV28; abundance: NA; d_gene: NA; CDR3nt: TGTGCCAGCAGCACGGTTACTAAGAATCTGGGTGAGCAGTACTTC; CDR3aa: CASSTVTKNLGEQYF
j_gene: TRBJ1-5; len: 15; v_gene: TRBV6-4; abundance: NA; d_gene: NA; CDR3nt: TGTGCCAGCAGTGACTCAGGGATTGGCAATCAGCCCCAGCATTTT; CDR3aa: CASSDSGIGNQPQHF
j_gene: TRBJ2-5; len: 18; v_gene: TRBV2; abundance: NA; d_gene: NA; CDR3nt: TGTGCCAGCAGTGAAGTTCCCGCTTTCAGGGATGAATCAGAGACCCAGTACTTC; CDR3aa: CASSEVPAFRDESETQYF
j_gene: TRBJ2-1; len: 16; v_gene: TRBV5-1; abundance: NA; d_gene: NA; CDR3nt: TGCGCCAGCAGCTTGGCGTGGGTCAAGGGGTACAATGAGCAGTTCTTC; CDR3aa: CASSLAWVKGYNEQFF
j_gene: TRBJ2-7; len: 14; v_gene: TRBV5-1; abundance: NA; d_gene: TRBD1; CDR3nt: TGCGCCAGCAGCTCCGGACAGGGGGCGCTCGAGCAGTACTTC; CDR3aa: CASSSGQGALEQYF
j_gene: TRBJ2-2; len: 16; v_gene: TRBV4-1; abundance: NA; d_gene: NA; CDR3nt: TGCGCCAGCAGCCAAGCTTATAGTAGCTTTCGCGGGGAGCTGTTTTTT; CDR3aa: CASSQAYSSFRGELFF
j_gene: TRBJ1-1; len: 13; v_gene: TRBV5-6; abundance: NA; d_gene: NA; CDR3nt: TGTGCCAGCAGCTACCCCCAGAACACTGAAGCTTTCTTT; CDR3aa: CASSYPQNTEAFF
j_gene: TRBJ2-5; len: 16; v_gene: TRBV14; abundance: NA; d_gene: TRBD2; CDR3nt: TGTGCCAGCAGCCAAGTTGAAGCGGGAGAAGGAGAGACCCAGTACTTC; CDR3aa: CASSQVEAGEGETQYF
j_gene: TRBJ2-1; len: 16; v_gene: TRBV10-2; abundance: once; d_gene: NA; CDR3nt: TGCGCCAGCAGTGAGTCGCTAGGGGGATCCTACAATGAGCAGTTCTTC; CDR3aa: CASSESLGGSYNEQFF
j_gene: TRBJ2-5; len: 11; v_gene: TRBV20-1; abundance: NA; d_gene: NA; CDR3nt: TGCAGTGCTTCTCGCAGCAAGACCCAGTACTTC; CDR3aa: CSASRSKTQYF
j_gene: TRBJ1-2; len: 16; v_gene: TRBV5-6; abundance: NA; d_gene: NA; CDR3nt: TGTGCCAGCAGCTACGATTTGTCTTACCGGAGAGACGGCTACACCTTC; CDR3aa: CASSYDLSYRRDGYTF
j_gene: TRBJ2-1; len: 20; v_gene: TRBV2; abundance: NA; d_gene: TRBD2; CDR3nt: TGTGCCAGCGGAGGGGGTTCCGGGACTAGCGGGAGAAGGGCCTACAATGAGCAGTTCTTC; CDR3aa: CASGGGSGTSGRRAYNEQFF
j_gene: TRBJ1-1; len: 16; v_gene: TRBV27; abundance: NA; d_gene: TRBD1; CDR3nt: TGTGCCAGCAGCTCCCTGGGGACAGGCATGAACACTGAAGCTTTCTTT; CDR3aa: CASSSLGTGMNTEAFF
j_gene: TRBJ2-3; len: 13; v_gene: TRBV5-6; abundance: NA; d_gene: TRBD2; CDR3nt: TGTGCCGGATCTAGCGGGAGCACAGATACGCAGTATTTT; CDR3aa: CAGSSGSTDTQYF
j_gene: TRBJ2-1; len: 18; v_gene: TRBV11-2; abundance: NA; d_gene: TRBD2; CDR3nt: TGTGCCAGCAGCTTAGGTTTTTTTCCCAGCGGGAGGACCAATGAGCAGTTCTTC; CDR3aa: CASSLGFFPSGRTNEQFF
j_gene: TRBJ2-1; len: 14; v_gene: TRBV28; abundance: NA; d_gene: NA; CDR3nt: TGTGCCAGCAGTTTCTCCCGGGGCGACAATGAGCAGTTCTTC; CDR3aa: CASSFSRGDNEQFF
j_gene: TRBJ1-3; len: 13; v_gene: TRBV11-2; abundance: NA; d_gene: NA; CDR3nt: TGTGCCAGCAGCCCCCGGGGGGGAAACACCATATATTTT; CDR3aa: CASSPRGGNTIYF